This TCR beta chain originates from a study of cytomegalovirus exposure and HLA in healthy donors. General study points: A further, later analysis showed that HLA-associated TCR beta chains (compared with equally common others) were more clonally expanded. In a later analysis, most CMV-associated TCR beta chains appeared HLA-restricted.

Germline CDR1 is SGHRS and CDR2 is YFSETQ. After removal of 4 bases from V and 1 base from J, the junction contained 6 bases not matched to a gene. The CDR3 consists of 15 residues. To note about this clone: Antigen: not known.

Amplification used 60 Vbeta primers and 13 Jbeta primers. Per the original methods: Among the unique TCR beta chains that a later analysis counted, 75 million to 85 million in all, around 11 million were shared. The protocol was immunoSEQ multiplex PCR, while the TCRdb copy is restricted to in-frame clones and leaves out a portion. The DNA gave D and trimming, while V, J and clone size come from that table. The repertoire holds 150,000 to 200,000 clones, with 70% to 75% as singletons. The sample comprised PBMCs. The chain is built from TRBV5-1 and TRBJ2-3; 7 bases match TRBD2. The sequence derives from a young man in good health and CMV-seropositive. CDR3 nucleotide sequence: TGCGCCAGCAGCCCAATGAGCGGGGGCACAGATACGCAGTATTTT. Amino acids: CASSPMSGGTDTQYF.